This T cell receptor beta chain was sequenced during a study of regulatory T cells in long-lasting Graves disease. Study-wide context: Antithyroid drug exposure in newly diagnosed Graves' patients had lasted under 3 months.

Overall study results and limits: With a small sample size, accuracy may have been reduced.

This clonotype came up a few times. The antigen is unknown. This CDR3 has 14 amino acids. Germline values: CDR1 LNHDA, CDR2 SQIVND (reference sequence). V was pared by 6 bases and J by 8 bases, with 19 bases between. Time point: newly diagnosed GD, antithyroid drugs for less than 3 months. The TCR library was prepared using RNA isolated from PBMCs. Relying on iRepertoire HTBI primers and Arm-PCR of CDR3 regions, the team built TCR beta libraries. TCRdb re-derived calls from the multiplex PCR reads in MiXCR, one entry per CDR3 protein. Counted here are approximately 440,000 distinct CDR3 sequences, around 16% occurring once; the ten biggest clones make up approximately 12%. This sample also belongs to another study, concerning T cells in Graves' hyperthyroidism and ophthalmopathy. That study adds: The TCR CDR3 first-round RT-PCR relied on the HTBI primer set. Model predictions of ophthalmopathy came a median approximately 6 months before onset.

V usage is TRBV19 and J usage is TRBJ1-2; perhaps TRBD1 as D (6 bases). Material: peripheral blood mononuclear cells (PBMCs), obtained at new diagnosis, from a patient treated with antithyroid drugs. This clonotype was sampled from a man aged 40-49 years with Graves disease. The CDR3 DNA sequence: TGTGCCAGTAGGCGCCGGGACACGGGCCGGGGCTACACCTTC. This sequence encodes CASRRRDTGRGYTF.